These 27 T cell receptor beta chains were sequenced from one sample in a study of CD8+ T cells in alopecia areata. The authors extracted RNA and reverse transcribed it into cDNA as the sequencing template. The assay was immunoSEQ multiplex PCR, and TCRdb's table has in-frame clones only and misses some. In the table there are under 200,000 clones, about three fifths of which are singletons. Specified treatment: oral pan-JAK inhibitor, 5-10 mg twice daily. Sequencing was performed on CD4+ T cells sorted from blood, taken at week 4, from a patient treated with tofacitinib. These receptors all come from a human donor with alopecia areata.

The genes are TRBV29-1 and TRBJ1-1; D might be TRBD1 (6 bases). Trimming shortened V by 4 bases and J by 5 bases, and 11 bases separated the two germline ends. The CDR3 has 12 residues. Germline V gives CDR1 SQVTM, CDR2 ANQGSEA. CDR3 sequence: CSVGGGMTEAFF. The CDR3 nucleotides are TGCAGCGTTGGAGGGGGTATGACTGAAGCTTTCTTT. The full variable domain, in which reference TRBV29-1 and TRBJ1-1 provide the parts outside the CDR3, is SAVISQKPSRDICQRGTSLTIQCQVDSQVTMMFWYRQQPGQSLTLIATANQGSEATYESGFVIDKFPISRPNLTFSTLTVSNMSPEDSSIYLCSVGGGMTEAFFGQGTRLTVV.

V gene TRBV27 combines with J gene TRBJ2-1; 8 positions match TRBD2. The germline CDR1 and CDR2 sequences are MNHEY and SMNVEV (reference sequence). The CDR3 is 16 amino acids. Unmatched junction bases numbered 12, after V lost 6 bases and J lost 5 bases. The DNA of the CDR3 is TGTGCCAGCAGCTCCTCGGGAGCGGGGGCTAACAATGAGCAGTTCTTC. Its translation: CASSSSGAGANNEQFF.

This rearrangement joins TRBV29-1 to TRBJ2-2, with D perhaps TRBD2 (7 bases). CDR1 SQVTM and CDR2 ANQGSEA come from the germline V gene. The CDR3 has 14 amino acids. V lost 6 bases and J 6 bases, leaving 17 bases between the germline ends. CDR3 nucleotides: TGCAGCGTCTCGAAGGGGGGGTCCGCCGGGGAGCTGTTTTTT. Its protein is CSVSKGGSAGELFF.

J is TRBJ1-6 and V is TRBV30, with D possibly being TRBD1 (5 bases). Germline V gives CDR1 GTSNPN, CDR2 SVGIG (reference sequence). V lost 2 bases and J 8 bases, leaving 13 bases between the germline ends. The CDR3 consists of 14 residues. The CDR3 coding sequence is TGTGCCTGGAGTTCGGGCAGGGACGATTCACCCCTCCACTTT. Protein: CAWSSGRDDSPLHF.

The chain uses TRBV11-2 and TRBJ2-5, with D maybe TRBD2 (6 bases). V was pared by 4 bases and J by 5 bases, with 14 bases between. Germline loops: CDR1 SGHAT, CDR2 FQNNGV. The CDR3 runs to 14 residues. CDR3: CASSWGVTWETQYF. CDR3 bases: TGTGCCAGCAGCTGGGGGGTCACCTGGGAGACCCAGTACTTC.

This chain links TRBV6-5 with TRBJ2-7; unclear D gene. In germline, CDR1 is MNHEY, CDR2 SVGAGI. Trimming left V 0 bases short and J 0 bases short, with 6 bases between. The CDR3 is made up of 14 amino acids. The CDR3 coding sequence is TGTGCCAGCAGTTACTCAACCTACTCCTACGAGCAGTACTTC. It is translated as CASSYSTYSYEQYF.

This chain joins TRBV15 and TRBJ2-6; TRBD1 aligns across 9 bases. V gave up 2 bases and J gave up 1 base; unmatched junction bases: 3. The germline V gene encodes CDR1 LNHNV and CDR2 YYDKDF (reference sequence). This CDR3 spans 17 amino acids. For the CDR3, the DNA is TGTGCCACCAGCAGACCGGGACAGGGATCTGGGGCCAACGTCCTGACTTTC. Its protein is CATSRPGQGSGANVLTF.

V is TRBV25-1 and J is TRBJ2-5; D may correspond to TRBD1 or TRBD2 (6 bases each). The V end was cut by 0 bases, the J end by 5 bases, with 13 bases between. Germline-derived CDR1 and CDR2 are MGHDK and SYGVNS. CDR3 length: 15 amino acids. Here the CDR3 reads CASSEYGGPGETQYF. In DNA, the CDR3 is TGTGCCAGCAGTGAATATGGGGGGCCAGGGGAGACCCAGTACTTC.

This clone was seen more than once but under ten times. The chain carries TRBV29-1 and TRBJ1-1; possibly TRBD1 for D (5 bases). This CDR3 spans 13 amino acids. The germline CDR1 and CDR2 sequences are SQVTM and ANQGSEA. The V end was cut by 6 bases, the J end by 1 base, with 12 bases between. The CDR3, as DNA: TGCAGCGTCGGGGGGATTTCGAACACTGAAGCTTTCTTT. Translation: CSVGGISNTEAFF.

The genes are TRBV5-1 and TRBJ2-3; D ambiguous. The CDR3 totals 12 residues. Per germline, CDR1 SGHRS and CDR2 YFSETQ. V dropped 3 bases and J dropped 1 base, with 3 bases sitting between them. CDR3: CASSSGTDTQYF. Written as DNA, the CDR3 is TGCGCCAGCAGCTCCGGCACAGATACGCAGTATTTT. The full variable domain, with the rest looked up from reference TRBV5-1 and TRBJ2-3, is KAGVTQTPRYLIKTRGQQVTLSCSPISGHRSVSWYQQTPGQGLQFLFEYFSETQRNKGNFPGRFSGRQFSNSRSEMNVSTLELGDSALYLCASSSGTDTQYFGPGTRLTVL.

The V call is TRBV29-1, the J call TRBJ1-3; no reliable D call. CDR3 length equals 12 residues. The germline CDR1 and CDR2 sequences are SQVTM and ANQGSEA. Deletions cut 4 bases from V and 3 bases from J, with 7 bases between. Here the CDR3 reads CSVVGFGNTIYF. The CDR3 DNA reads TGCAGCGTTGTGGGTTTTGGAAACACCATATATTTT.

The DNA for the CDR3 is TGTGCCTGGAGTCAGGGTCTCGATACCGGGGAGCTGTTTTTT. Its protein is CAWSQGLDTGELFF. This chain uses TRBV30 with TRBJ2-2, with D possibly TRBD1 on 5 matching bases. The V gene lost 2 bases and the J gene lost 5 bases, with 12 bases spanning the gap. Germline CDR1 reads GTSNPN; CDR2 reads SVGIG (reference sequence). The CDR3 length is 14 residues.

The chain links TRBV27 to TRBJ2-7; TRBD2 matches at 8 bases. With 2 bases clipped from V and 6 bases from J, the junction kept 9 bases outside the gene matches. Germline V gene lookup returns CDR1 MNHEY and CDR2 SMNVEV (reference sequence). The CDR3 has 15 amino acids. CDR3 loop: CASSLRMSGGGEQYF. The CDR3 region has the DNA TGTGCCAGCAGTTTAAGAATGAGCGGGGGTGGCGAGCAGTACTTC.

The rearrangement uses TRBV29-1 and TRBJ1-4; no reliable D call. V was trimmed by 6 bases and J by 5 bases, leaving 16 bases between them. This CDR3 spans 14 amino acids. Germline V gives CDR1 SQVTM, CDR2 ANQGSEA. CDR3 sequence (DNA): TGCAGCGTCAGAGGGTGGGCCGAAAATGAAAAACTGTTTTTT. Protein sequence: CSVRGWAENEKLFF.

The chain is built from TRBV11-2 and TRBJ2-5; weak D call: TRBD2 (5 bases). Trimming left V 5 bases short and J 5 bases short, with 18 bases between. The CDR3 sequence is 15 residues long. From germline, CDR1 is SGHAT and CDR2 FQNNGV. The CDR3 loop reads CASSRAMTKGETQYF. CDR3 DNA sequence: TGTGCCAGCAGCCGCGCGATGACTAAGGGCGAGACCCAGTACTTC.

The rearrangement links TRBV5-4 to TRBJ2-3, with D perhaps TRBD2 (5 bases). Germline V gives CDR1 SGHNT, CDR2 YYREEE (reference sequence). The CDR3 runs to 13 residues. V was clipped by 1 base and J by 3 bases, with 6 bases between them. CDR3 sequence (DNA): TGTGCCAGCAGCTTGTCGGGGACAGATACGCAGTATTTT. It specifies CASSLSGTDTQYF.

The V and J genes are TRBV7-9 and TRBJ1-6, with 11 bases lining up with TRBD1. V lost 4 bases, J lost 7 bases, and 3 bases stayed unmatched. CDR1 is SEHNR and CDR2 is FQNEAQ in the germline V gene (reference sequence). This CDR3 comprises 15 residues. CDR3 amino acids: CASSSGTGGNSPLHF. In nucleotides, the CDR3 is TGTGCCAGCAGCTCCGGGACAGGGGGAAATTCACCCCTCCACTTT.

The J gene is TRBJ1-2, the V gene TRBV10-1; D is uncertain. This CDR3 spans 13 amino acids. Germline assignment: CDR1 WNHNN and CDR2 SYGVQD (reference sequence). Between the trimmed V and J ends, which lost 3 bases and 8 bases, there was a span of 13 bases. CDR3 in amino acids: CASSEMPGTGYTF. DNA for the CDR3: TGCGCCAGCAGTGAAATGCCGGGCACCGGCTACACCTTC.

This clone was recorded only once. This chain joins TRBV5-1 and TRBJ1-5; 9 bases map to TRBD1. CDR3 length equals 16 residues. Looked up from germline, CDR1 is SGHRS and CDR2 is YFSETQ. V shed 5 bases and J 3 bases; nucleotides not matched to a gene: 9. The CDR3 DNA follows: TGCGCCAGCAGTCCCGCCGGGACAGGGACCAATCAGCCCCAGCATTTT. This translates into CASSPAGTGTNQPQHF.

Only a few counts were recorded for this clone. The chain uses TRBV10-3 and TRBJ2-3; D may be TRBD2 (6 bases). Deletions cut 3 bases from V and 4 bases from J, with 14 bases between. The CDR3 length is 15 residues. Germline CDR1 is ENHRY and CDR2 is SYGVKD. CDR3 in amino acids: CAISEGGINADTQYF. The CDR3 coding sequence is TGTGCCATCAGTGAAGGAGGGATTAATGCAGATACGCAGTATTTT.

This clone was picked up a small number of times. The gene calls are TRBV19 and TRBJ1-1; D not certain. The CDR3 contains 14 residues. Germline CDR1 LNHDA, CDR2 SQIVND (reference sequence). Trimming left V 6 bases short and J 4 bases short, with 15 bases between. CDR3 DNA: TGTGCCAGTAGGATGAGGGTAGGGAGCACTGAAGCTTTCTTT. Its translation is CASRMRVGSTEAFF.

This clone was seen a single time. V usage is TRBV4-2 and J usage is TRBJ2-1; tentative D call: TRBD2 (5 bases). Trimming pared 0 bases from V and 8 bases from J, leaving 11 bases between. Germline assignment: CDR1 LGHNA and CDR2 YNFKEQ. The CDR3 is 14 amino acids. CDR3 DNA sequence: TGTGCCAGCAGCCAAGAATCGGTCGGGGATGAGCAGTTCTTC. Encoded protein: CASSQESVGDEQFF.

The chain recombines TRBV29-1 with TRBJ1-1; D might be TRBD1 (5 bases). V was pared by 4 bases and J by 2 bases, with 14 bases between. Germline CDR1 SQVTM, CDR2 ANQGSEA. This CDR3 has 14 amino acids. In DNA, the CDR3 is TGCAGCGTTGTGTACGGGGCAGCTAACACTGAAGCTTTCTTT. Amino acid sequence: CSVVYGAANTEAFF.

The CDR3 DNA reads TGTGCCAGCAACACCGGGGAGCTGTTTTTT. Protein: CASNTGELFF. The chain joins TRBV7-9 to TRBJ2-2, with D unclear. The ends were cut back, 7 bases at V and 3 bases at J, with 0 bases in the middle. This CDR3 has 10 residues. CDR1 SEHNR and CDR2 FQNEAQ come from the germline V gene (reference sequence).

The rearrangement uses TRBV11-2 and TRBJ1-2; 7 bases map to TRBD1. The CDR3 is 15 residues long. Germline CDR1 is SGHAT and CDR2 is FQNNGV. V was clipped by 4 bases and J by 2 bases; unmatched bases: 7. The CDR3 sequence: CASSYIRGQNYGYTF. The CDR3, as DNA: TGTGCCAGCAGCTATATAAGGGGGCAGAACTATGGCTACACCTTC.

J is TRBJ1-2 and V is TRBV29-1; D unresolved. The germline gives CDR1 SQVTM, CDR2 ANQGSEA. Trimming pared 7 bases from V and 4 bases from J, leaving 16 bases between. The CDR3 extends over 13 amino acids. The DNA of the CDR3 is TGCAGCGCTACCACCGACGGGCTCTATGGCTACACCTTC. This codes for CSATTDGLYGYTF.

There are a few counts of this clone. This rearrangement joins TRBV5-1 to TRBJ1-6, with a possible D match to TRBD1 (6 bases). V gave up 4 bases and J gave up 8 bases, with 13 bases separating them. The germline V gene encodes CDR1 SGHRS and CDR2 YFSETQ. The CDR3 has 14 residues. CDR3 DNA sequence: TGCGCCAGCAGCCCCTCGGCAGGGGATTCACCCCTCCACTTT. This sequence encodes CASSPSAGDSPLHF. The entire variable domain, with the rest obtained from reference TRBV5-1 and TRBJ1-6, is as follows: KAGVTQTPRYLIKTRGQQVTLSCSPISGHRSVSWYQQTPGQGLQFLFEYFSETQRNKGNFPGRFSGRQFSNSRSEMNVSTLELGDSALYLCASSPSAGDSPLHFGNGTRLTVT.